This T cell receptor beta chain was obtained from a study of T cell responses to AZD1222 COVID-19 vaccine (dated by TCRdb to the early 2020s). Study-level background: Because spike-specific TCR depth and breadth did not differ between the two schedules, AZD1222 recipients who got a second dose at roughly 4 weeks were pooled with those who got a second dose at roughly 12 weeks. A total of 230 to 250 trial participants underwent TCR sequencing, of whom approximately 200 had received two doses of AZD1222 and roughly 26 had received two doses of the MenACWY control vaccine. Trial participants were enrolled by age into subgroups of 18-55, 56-69 and 70-plus years, and around 140, 26 and 57 TCR-sequenced participants, respectively, were included in these subgroups.

With regard to this clone: Its binding antigen is unknown. Qualities for individual bases were not recorded, and no much larger clone is one base off.

According to the study, the label for this sample's time point signals: baseline before first vaccination. The vaccinee samples were drawn from two UK trials, COV001 and COV002, one of which was a single-blind randomized controlled phase 2/3 trial testing AZD1222 (ChAdOx1 nCoV-19) in healthy adults. For TCRbeta chain sequencing, PBMC samples from trial participants were taken at day 0 and at day 28 after the second dose. The CDR3 regions of human TCRbeta chains were analyzed by immunosequencing. The authors processed their data as follows. Repertoire TCRs were matched against a reference library of SARS-CoV-2-specific TCRs generated with the MIRA antigen-specificity platform. Breadth was defined as the fraction of unique TCRs that were SARS-CoV-2-associated. Depth was defined as the fraction of total T cells that were SARS-CoV-2-associated. Each spike-specific TCR was assigned to its reactive spike region and to a CD4 or CD8 class using the MIRA data. Log10-transformed breadth and depth values were compared by one-way ANOVA with Sidak's multiple comparisons tests. The table was pulled from immuneACCESS by TCRdb, which kept in-frame rearrangements only. Such tables lose some clones; where checked, under half of the loss comes from unresolved V genes, and the rest has no known cause. The V and J calls and clone size come from that table; D and trimming were worked out from the DNA. In all, the sample holds 150,000 to 200,000 clones, and more than 70% of those were seen once. Of the sample, roughly 5.5% is held by the ten largest clones.

What the work shows at the level of the full study, not this receptor alone: Conclusions about previously exposed vaccinees are limited, since just five to seven AZD1222 recipients were seropositive for SARS-CoV-2 at baseline. Nearly half of unique spike-specific TCRs reportedly recognized epitopes outside regions mutated in the B.1.351 and B.1.1.7 variants. Participants were mostly white British, with more females than males. The authors suggested clonal diversity may have been underestimated. The whole spike protein was spanned by vaccine-associated CD4 TCRs, and dominant responses were seen in regions 160-218 and 743-854. The 56-69-year group was small, and its depth increase did not reach significance, likely because of low power. No day 14 peak-response samples were available, so repertoires were characterized only after the peak T cell response. Spike-specific TCR breadth and depth rose significantly after two AZD1222 doses compared with day 0 and with MenACWY recipients.

The CDR3, from cysteine to phenylalanine, totals 15 residues. Of all the DNA, just the CDR3 is kept, 45 bases in frame from base 1. Based on the germline V gene, the CDR1 and CDR2 sequences are SGHDT and YYEEEE. V was cut back by 0 bases and J by 5 bases, leaving a gap of 15 bases between them. The source material was peripheral blood, sampled on day 0 of AZD1222 vaccination. Recombination joined TRBV5-6 with TRBJ2-7, with the D segment identity uncertain. This TCR came from an adult in good health. The CDR3 region reads CASSLVSGRFNEQYF. DNA sequence: TGTGCCAGCAGCTTGGTCAGTGGACGGTTCAACGAGCAGTACTTC.